This T cell receptor (beta chain) was identified during a study of HIV-infected patients and healthy controls (dated by TCRdb to 2014 to 2015). Regarding the study in general: The study asked whether deep sequencing of the TCR repertoire from small blood samples of HIV patients could detect immune perturbation and reconstitution. The paper's findings and limits, for the study overall: HIV-infected repertoires showed significantly elevated mean Gini indices relative to controls, which possibly reflects oligoclonality. Donor HLA types were not determined in the study. More CDR3s were shared between individuals among healthy controls than among HIV+ patients, as measured by Jaccard index and by the count of highly shared sequences. In size-matched repertoire data, the apparent post-therapy recovery of the Gini index in HIV-infected patients was not replicated. Most CMV-associated CDR3s became more frequent during therapy, although their change was not significant, whereas HIV-associated CDR3s showed a significant decrease in frequency. The observed differences in diversity were not explained by the slight differences in age and sex profiles between the study cohorts. Alpha-chain CDR3s from MAIT cells appeared at high frequency in healthy controls but were severely depleted in HIV+ repertoires. Rare events from HIV-infected data received too much weight under size-matching, and comparisons were complicated by unequal numbers of distinct sequences between patients and controls. The dynamics of distinct T-cell subpopulations could not be separated, and sequencing depth was restricted, because whole blood was used. Compared with untreated HIV+ repertoires, healthy control repertoires had roughly threefold more distinct CDR3s and a higher Shannon diversity. Eight alpha and eight beta V genes showed significantly different mean usage between HIV-infected patients and controls. Processing included only sixteen HIV-infected individuals, and this was regarded by the authors as a major limit on how widely the findings apply. In the samples, alpha-beta chain pairing was left undetermined.

Whole blood was used without cell fractionation, so the repertoire reflected all unsorted peripheral T cells. Under 11 uninfected healthy donors were sampled as controls, four of whom were sampled twice roughly three months apart. For RNA extraction, 2.5 ml of peripheral blood was collected into Tempus tubes. Residual genomic DNA was removed with the TURBO-DNase kit and globin mRNA was depleted with GLOBINclear. V loses 10 bases of germline sequence and J loses 5 bases, and the interval between the two ends is 14 bases. Including the terminal cysteine and phenylalanine, the CDR3 comprises 12 residues. The only DNA kept is the CDR3, 36 bases in frame from the first base. At least ten counts were recorded for this clonotype. The antigen it recognizes is unknown. Nothing much larger sits one base from this clone, and base qualities are not available. Using SuperScript III with primers targeting the alpha and beta constant regions, 400 to 550 ng of RNA was reverse transcribed. Separate alpha and beta chain libraries were generated by chain-specific third strand synthesis with multiplexing indices. To avoid primer bias, the protocol used one single primer pair to amplify every rearrangement within a chain, and the protocol also attached molecular barcodes to each cDNA molecule. Purified cDNA was joined by T4 RNA Ligase 1 to a 5' RACE adapter carrying a random hexamer and the SP2 sequencing primer site. Second strand synthesis was primed from the SP2 site with Phusion polymerase, using slow temperature ramps to favor optimal annealing. The 12-nucleotide barcode on each molecule comprised two random hexamer sequences, both introduced before amplification and concatenated. P5 and P7 adapter elements plus a second index were added in a short first PCR, which was followed by a roughly 24-cycle amplification PCR with P5s and P7 primers. In total the libraries went through about 25 PCR cycles, after which the libraries were quantified on a Qubit, sized on a Bioanalyzer, and diluted to 3.5 to 5 nM. Normalized libraries were sequenced on an Illumina MiSeq with 2 x 250 paired-end kits. MinElute columns were the means by which the reverse transcription reactions were cleaned up, and the reactions were eluted into roughly 10 ul Tris-Cl. A 1:1 ratio of AMPure XP beads was used to clean the adapter ligations after they had run for about 25 hours at 16 degrees C. In the source study's methods: Demultiplexed FASTQ files were processed with a modified Decombinator that output V, J, insert and barcode information. Sequences that shared a barcode but differed from the dominant sequence were discarded as errors, and original cDNA molecules were estimated by counting barcodes clustered at Levenshtein distance 3. The R packages ineq, vegan, igraph and RCytoscape were used for downstream analyses, together with IMGT nomenclature and CDR3 definitions. V gene usage was calculated across distinct sequences, with every TCR tallied a single time to avoid skew from clonal expansion. Within a donor, similarity networks joined unique CDR3 amino acid sequences in every case where two of them were separated by a single Levenshtein edit. Published HIV-specific CDR3s (about 83 alpha, roughly 700 beta) and CMV-specific CDR3s (about 13 alpha, roughly 250 beta) were compiled and searched for in the repertoires. Random subsampling to size-matched repertoires showed patients' decreased diversity was not caused by their lower sequence numbers. TCRdb's own reprocessing of the public reads used fastp at Q25 and MiXCR and kept productive beta chains. Every CDR3 protein is listed once, alongside the most common genes and DNA of its rows. The V and J calls follow TCRdb's processing rather than the paper's. A total of about 11,000 distinct CDR3 sequences appear in this sample, about 5.1% of them only once. Clones ranked in the top ten supply nearly 3.5% of the sample.

This receptor was taken from an adult in good health. Sequencing used blood. Recombination connected TRBV12-3 or TRBV12-4 to TRBJ1-1, with TRBD1 perhaps the D gene, on 5 matching bases. The CDR3: CATRIGGTEAFF. The DNA is as follows: TGTGCCACCAGAATCGGGGGGACTGAAGCTTTCTTT.